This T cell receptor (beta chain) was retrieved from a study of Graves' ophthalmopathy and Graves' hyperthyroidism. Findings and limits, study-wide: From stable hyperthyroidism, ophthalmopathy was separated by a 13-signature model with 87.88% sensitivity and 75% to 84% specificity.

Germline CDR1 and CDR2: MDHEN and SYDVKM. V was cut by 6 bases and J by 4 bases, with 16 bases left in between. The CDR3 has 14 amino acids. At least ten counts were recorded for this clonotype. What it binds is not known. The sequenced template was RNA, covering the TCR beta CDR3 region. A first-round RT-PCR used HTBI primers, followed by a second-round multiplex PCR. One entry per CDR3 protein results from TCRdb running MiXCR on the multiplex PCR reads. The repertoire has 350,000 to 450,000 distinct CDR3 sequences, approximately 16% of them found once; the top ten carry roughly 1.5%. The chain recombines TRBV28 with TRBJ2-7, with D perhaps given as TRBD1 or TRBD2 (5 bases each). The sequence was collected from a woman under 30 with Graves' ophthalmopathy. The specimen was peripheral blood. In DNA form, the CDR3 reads TGTGCCAGCAGGGGACGTAATGAGGGTTACGAGCAGTACTTC. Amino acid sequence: CASRGRNEGYEQYF.